This T cell receptor beta chain was identified during a study of somatic mutations in cytotoxic T cells in rheumatoid arthritis. Study results and caveats: No antigen targets were known for the expanded CD8+ clones. Healthy controls did not share the age-linked increase in CD8+ clonality seen in rheumatoid arthritis patients. Neither rheumatoid arthritis patients nor age-matched healthy controls had significantly different CD8+ T-cell clonality from the other group.

Purity of the CD4+ and CD8+ cells, isolated by positive magnetic bead selection, was checked by flow cytometry. TCRdb's table, derived via immunoSEQ multiplex PCR, lists solely in-frame clones and lacks some. In the table there are 35,000 to 40,000 clones, under 85% of which are singletons. Worth noting for this clone: The antigen remains unidentified.

The ends were cut back, 6 bases at V and 0 bases at J, with 5 bases in the middle. The germline gives CDR1 MNHNS, CDR2 SASEGT. CDR3 length equals 12 residues. The chain is built from TRBV6-1 and TRBJ1-1; D uncertain. The specimen sequenced was CD8+ T cells sorted from blood. The origin of this receptor is a man aged 35-49 years in good health. Written as DNA, the CDR3 is TGTGCCAGCAGAAACATGAACACTGAAGCTTTCTTT. This translates into CASRNMNTEAFF.